These 31 T cell receptor beta chains originate from one sample sequenced in a study of blood T cell repertoires in COVID-19. Using immunoSEQ multiplex PCR, the repertoire was profiled, and TCRdb retains in-frame clones only, with some absent. Of 86,000 or so clones listed, about nine tenths were seen once; the top ten hold 4.5% to 6%. The sample consisted of peripheral blood. These receptors were taken from a man in his fifties or sixties with active or convalescent COVID-19.

The chain employs TRBV14 and TRBJ2-3; 8 bases align to TRBD2. The germline CDR1 and CDR2 sequences are SGHDN and FVKESK. Germline trimming cut 5 bases from V and 0 bases from J; bases unmatched to any gene: 1. The CDR3 is 14 amino acids. CDR3 DNA: TGTGCCAGCAGCATAGCGGGGAGCACAGATACGCAGTATTTT. Its protein product is CASSIAGSTDTQYF.

The chain joins TRBV25-1 to TRBJ2-1, with a weak D call TRBD1 (5 bases). V lost 8 bases and J lost 4, with 9 bases in between. CDR3 length: 12 residues. Germline assignment: CDR1 MGHDK and CDR2 SYGVNS. The chain's CDR3 is CASAGLYNEQFF. The CDR3, as DNA: TGTGCCAGCGCAGGGCTATACAATGAGCAGTTCTTC.

This clone was recorded only once. The chain carries TRBV5-1 and TRBJ2-7, with D possibly matching TRBD2 (6 bases). Germline CDR1 reads SGHRS; CDR2 reads YFSETQ. V dropped 1 base and J dropped 3 bases, with 17 bases sitting between them. CDR3 size: 16 residues. CDR3 coding DNA: TGCGCCAGCAGCTTGCTTGCACTAGGAGGGGACTACGAGCAGTACTTC. Translated: CASSLLALGGDYEQYF.

The genes are TRBV18 and TRBJ1-1, with no clear D. Trimming pared 3 bases from V and 1 base from J, leaving 3 bases between. Germline CDR1 reads KGHSH; CDR2 reads LQKENI. The CDR3 is made up of 12 amino acids. The DNA for the CDR3 is TGTGCCAGCTCACCGCGGAACACTGAAGCTTTCTTT. Translating gives CASSPRNTEAFF.

The rearrangement uses TRBV30 and TRBJ2-3; 10 nucleotides agree with TRBD1. This CDR3 spans 17 amino acids. Germline values: CDR1 GTSNPN, CDR2 SVGIG (reference sequence). Unmatched junction bases numbered 11, after V lost 3 bases and J lost 2 bases. The CDR3 DNA follows: TGTGCCTGGAGCCCAGACAGGGGGCTATGGGTCACAGATACGCAGTATTTT. Its translation: CAWSPDRGLWVTDTQYF.

The gene calls are TRBV9 and TRBJ2-2, with TRBD1 matching 8 bases. Looked up from germline, CDR1 is SGDLS and CDR2 is YYNGEE. The CDR3 extends over 14 amino acids. The V and J ends lost 2 bases and 6 bases, in that order; junction bases with no gene match: 3. CDR3 nucleotide sequence: TGTGCCAGCAGCGTCCAGGGGGCCGCCGGGGAGCTGTTTTTT. This codes for CASSVQGAAGELFF.

The chain recombines TRBV2 with TRBJ1-3; D ambiguous. Germline values: CDR1 SNHLY, CDR2 FYNNEI. CDR3 length equals 13 residues. Trimming left V 2 bases short and J 4 bases short, with 6 bases between. The CDR3 nucleotides are TGTGCCAGCAGTGAATCCAGGGGAAACACCATATATTTT. Its protein product is CASSESRGNTIYF.

Only one count was recorded for this clone. The rearrangement uses TRBV28 and TRBJ1-5; D not resolved. V was cut by 3 bases and J by 1 base, with 10 bases left in between. The CDR3 loop spans 15 amino acids. Germline loops: CDR1 MDHEN, CDR2 SYDVKM. The CDR3 sequence is CASSLGPYSNQPQHF. CDR3 in DNA: TGTGCCAGCAGTTTGGGCCCGTACAGCAATCAGCCCCAGCATTTT. Looking up the rest from reference TRBV28 and TRBJ1-5 gives the full variable domain: DVKVTQSSRYLVKRTGEKVFLECVQDMDHENMFWYRQDPGLGLRLIYFSYDVKMKEKGDIPEGYSVSREKKERFSLILESASTNQTSMYLCASSLGPYSNQPQHFGDGTRLSIL.

Remarks on this clone: This same CDR3 is encoded by further DNA sequences in the sample. The chain combines TRBV5-1 with TRBJ2-5, with TRBD2 identical over 12 bases. Germline CDR1 SGHRS, CDR2 YFSETQ. After removal of 2 bases from V and 2 bases from J, the junction contained 1 base not matched to a gene. The CDR3 loop spans 15 amino acids. CDR3 DNA sequence: TGCGCCAGCAGCTTCGGGACTAGCGGGCAAGAGACCCAGTACTTC. Translated, it gives CASSFGTSGQETQYF. Looking up the rest from reference TRBV5-1 and TRBJ2-5 gives the full variable domain: KAGVTQTPRYLIKTRGQQVTLSCSPISGHRSVSWYQQTPGQGLQFLFEYFSETQRNKGNFPGRFSGRQFSNSRSEMNVSTLELGDSALYLCASSFGTSGQETQYFGPGTRLLVL.

The rearrangement uses TRBV5-1 and TRBJ1-4; a weak D match, TRBD1 (5 bases). Germline CDR1 SGHRS, CDR2 YFSETQ. The CDR3 contains 15 residues. With 0 bases removed from V and 8 bases from J, the gap between germline ends came to 14 bases. This CDR3 is CASSLAGGKTEKLFF. The CDR3 coding sequence is TGCGCCAGCAGCTTGGCCGGGGGGAAAACCGAAAAACTGTTTTTT.

This clone appeared a single time. The chain joins TRBV3-1 (or the pseudogene TRBV3-2) to TRBJ2-1, with 10 bases that match TRBD2. The CDR3 is 15 amino acids. Germline lookup yields CDR1 LGHDT and CDR2 YNNKEL (reference sequence). V trimming: 0 bases; J trimming: 10 bases; junction bases outside the gene matches: 6. DNA of the CDR3: TGTGCCAGCAGCCAAGACAGCGGGGGGGGCGGAGAGCAGTTCTTC. It translates to CASSQDSGGGGEQFF.

This rearrangement joins TRBV19 to TRBJ1-1; a weak D match, TRBD1 (5 bases). CDR1 is LNHDA, CDR2 SQIVND, per germline (reference sequence). The V end lost 3 bases, the J end lost 3 bases, and 8 bases lay between the germline ends. This CDR3 has 13 amino acids. CDR3 protein: CASSMKGDTEAFF. As DNA, the CDR3 is TGTGCCAGTAGTATGAAAGGGGACACTGAAGCTTTCTTT.

The rearrangement links TRBV28 to TRBJ1-5; 10 positions agree with TRBD1. Germline CDR1 and CDR2: MDHEN and SYDVKM. The CDR3 covers 15 residues. The V gene end was trimmed by 1 base and the J gene end by 7 bases; junction bases not matched to a gene: 4. CDR3 in amino acids: CASSLSTGGSQPQHF. CDR3 DNA sequence: TGTGCCAGCAGTTTATCGACAGGGGGCTCCCAGCCCCAGCATTTT.

This clone was observed a single time. J is TRBJ1-2 and V is TRBV11-2; TRBD1 agrees at 10 bases. The CDR3 loop spans 15 amino acids. The ends lost 4 bases at V and 4 bases at J; junction bases unmatched: 6. CDR1 and CDR2 (germline): SGHAT, FQNNGV. The CDR3 region is CASSSPRTGGYGYTF. CDR3 bases: TGTGCCAGCAGCTCTCCCAGGACAGGGGGCTATGGCTACACCTTC.

V and J are TRBV7-6 and TRBJ2-3; 7 bases align to TRBD1. The CDR3 is 15 residues long. Germline CDR1 and CDR2: SGHVS and FNYEAQ. V dropped 4 bases and J dropped 0; count of bases not matched to a gene: 4. CDR3 DNA: TGTGCCAGCAGCTCGACAGGGATAAGCACAGATACGCAGTATTTT. As protein: CASSSTGISTDTQYF.

This chain links TRBV4-1 with TRBJ2-1; maybe TRBD2 (5 bases). Germline lookup yields CDR1 MGHRA and CDR2 YSYEKL. This CDR3 spans 14 amino acids. Trimming removed 3 bases at V and 4 bases at J, with 10 bases between. The CDR3 DNA reads TGCGCCAGCAGCCAGGACTGGATGTACAATGAGCAGTTCTTC. Its protein is CASSQDWMYNEQFF.

V is TRBV5-1 and J is TRBJ2-2, with TRBD1 matching 7 bases. This CDR3 comprises 15 residues. Germline CDR1 reads SGHRS; CDR2 reads YFSETQ. Trimming cost V 4 bases and J 4 bases; bases outside gene matches: 7. The CDR3 protein is CASSRTGVVTGELFF. The CDR3 coding sequence is TGCGCCAGCAGCCGAACAGGGGTTGTCACCGGGGAGCTGTTTTTT.

The chain employs TRBV10-3 and TRBJ1-4, with 8 nucleotides matching TRBD1. Trimming cost V 0 bases and J 3 bases; bases outside gene matches: 0. CDR3 size: 15 residues. Germline CDR1 and CDR2: ENHRY and SYGVKD. The CDR3: CAISESGQANEKLFF. The CDR3, as DNA: TGTGCCATCAGTGAGTCGGGACAGGCTAATGAAAAACTGTTTTTT.

Worth noting for this clone: Other DNA sequences in this sample translate to the same CDR3. This chain joins TRBV19 and TRBJ2-5, with D maybe TRBD1 (8 bases). This CDR3 has 14 amino acids. V dropped 5 bases and J dropped 5 bases, with 15 bases sitting between them. In germline, CDR1 is LNHDA, CDR2 SQIVND (reference sequence). CDR3 sequence reads: CASSSGQGGETQYF. CDR3 bases: TGTGCCAGTAGTTCTGGACAGGGAGGGGAGACCCAGTACTTC.

The J gene is TRBJ1-6, the V gene TRBV6-6; unclear D gene. Germline-derived CDR1 and CDR2 are MNHNY and SVGAGI (reference sequence). The CDR3 is made up of 16 amino acids. Trimming shortened V by 0 bases and J by 0 bases, and 6 bases separated the two germline ends. The CDR3: CASSYSAGSYNSPLHF. The CDR3 DNA follows: TGTGCCAGCAGTTACTCGGCGGGCTCCTATAATTCACCCCTCCACTTT.

V gene TRBV7-2 combines with J gene TRBJ2-5; 7 bases line up with TRBD2. Germline V CDR1 and CDR2: SGHTA, FQGNSA. Germline trimming cut 4 bases from V and 2 bases from J; bases unmatched to any gene: 4. The CDR3 is 14 amino acids. As DNA, the CDR3 is TGTGCCAGCAGCTCAGGACTAGTTCAAGAGACCCAGTACTTC. Translating gives CASSSGLVQETQYF.

V and J are TRBV5-1 and TRBJ2-5; D might be TRBD2 (6 bases). V was clipped by 2 bases and J by 5 bases, with 16 bases between them. This CDR3 is built from 15 residues. CDR1 is SGHRS, CDR2 YFSETQ, per germline. The CDR3 nucleotides read TGCGCCAGCAGCTTAATGGATCGGAGGGTGGAGACCCAGTACTTC. Encoded protein: CASSLMDRRVETQYF. Full variable domain (missing parts from reference TRBV5-1 and TRBJ2-5): KAGVTQTPRYLIKTRGQQVTLSCSPISGHRSVSWYQQTPGQGLQFLFEYFSETQRNKGNFPGRFSGRQFSNSRSEMNVSTLELGDSALYLCASSLMDRRVETQYFGPGTRLLVL.

The gene calls are TRBV28 and TRBJ1-2; 7 nucleotides agree with TRBD1. CDR1 MDHEN and CDR2 SYDVKM come from the germline V gene. V was clipped by 6 bases and J by 0 bases; unmatched bases: 7. This CDR3 has 15 amino acids. CDR3 amino acids: CASRSPTGANYGYTF. DNA for the CDR3: TGTGCCAGCAGATCCCCAACAGGGGCTAACTATGGCTACACCTTC.

The count of this clone is one. The chain joins TRBV28 to TRBJ2-5; D is ambiguous. The germline V gene encodes CDR1 MDHEN and CDR2 SYDVKM. The CDR3 extends over 13 amino acids. The germline V and J ends were trimmed by 5 bases and 0 bases, with 7 bases remaining between them. CDR3 coding DNA: TGTGCCAGCAGTCTCCAGAACCAAGAGACCCAGTACTTC. Translated, it gives CASSLQNQETQYF.

The chain combines TRBV3-1 (or the pseudogene TRBV3-2) with TRBJ1-5; no firm D call. This CDR3 is 14 amino acids long. Trimming shortened V by 1 base and J by 4 bases, and 8 bases separated the two germline ends. Germline V gene data show CDR1 as LGHDT and CDR2 as YNNKEL (reference sequence). CDR3 DNA sequence: TGTGCCAGCAGCCAAGGGCCCGCAAATCAGCCCCAGCATTTT. As protein: CASSQGPANQPQHF.

The chain recombines TRBV19 with TRBJ1-1; 7 bases fit TRBD1. Germline assignment: CDR1 LNHDA and CDR2 SQIVND (reference sequence). CDR3 length equals 15 residues. J gave up 5 bases and V 4 bases, and 10 bases lay outside the gene matches. The DNA for the CDR3 is TGTGCCAGTAGTAAACAGGGGTATGAGTTGACTGAAGCTTTCTTT. This translates into CASSKQGYELTEAFF.

The chain links TRBV9 to TRBJ2-2; D might be TRBD2 (5 bases). Trimming shortened V by 6 bases and J by 7 bases, and 10 bases separated the two germline ends. The CDR3 is 12 residues long. The germline CDR1 and CDR2 sequences are SGDLS and YYNGEE. The CDR3 loop is CASTARGGELFF. The DNA of the CDR3 is TGTGCCAGCACCGCTCGGGGCGGGGAGCTGTTTTTT.

This chain links TRBV30 with TRBJ1-2; TRBD1 matches at 10 bases. The CDR3 contains 14 residues. Losses at the gene ends were 2 bases for V and 2 bases for J; bases not matched to a gene: 2. Germline V lookup: CDR1 GTSNPN, CDR2 SVGIG (reference sequence). The CDR3 DNA is TGTGCCTGGAGTCCGGGACAGGGGAACTATGGCTACACCTTC. As protein: CAWSPGQGNYGYTF. Supplemented by reference TRBV30 and TRBJ1-2, the full variable domain reads SQTIHQWPATLVQPVGSPLSLECTVEGTSNPNLYWYRQAAGRGLQLLFYSVGIGQISSEVPQNLSASRPQDRQFILSSKKLLLSDSGFYLCAWSPGQGNYGYTFGSGTRLTVV.

V gene TRBV5-1 combines with J gene TRBJ2-1; 7 bases align to TRBD1. This CDR3 comprises 14 residues. Germline values: CDR1 SGHRS, CDR2 YFSETQ. The V segment lost 4 bases and the J segment 5 bases; nucleotides outside the gene matches: 6. Here the CDR3 DNA reads TGCGCCAGCAGCCTCGACAGGGTGGACAATGAGCAGTTCTTC. This codes for CASSLDRVDNEQFF. The variable domain in full, with the rest retrieved from reference TRBV5-1 and TRBJ2-1, is KAGVTQTPRYLIKTRGQQVTLSCSPISGHRSVSWYQQTPGQGLQFLFEYFSETQRNKGNFPGRFSGRQFSNSRSEMNVSTLELGDSALYLCASSLDRVDNEQFFGPGTRLTVL.

DNA for the CDR3: TGCGCCAGCAGCTTGGTCGGGGACAGGGCAAACACTGAAGCTTTCTTT. It yields the protein CASSLVGDRANTEAFF. The chain recombines TRBV5-1 with TRBJ1-1; 9 positions agree with TRBD1. Unmatched junction bases numbered 5, after V lost 0 bases and J lost 2 bases. The CDR3 sequence is 16 residues long. Germline-derived CDR1 and CDR2 are SGHRS and YFSETQ.

The J gene is TRBJ1-3, the V gene TRBV19; D possibly corresponds to TRBD1 (5 bases). From germline, CDR1 is LNHDA and CDR2 SQIVND (reference sequence). The CDR3 sequence is 15 residues long. Trimming left V 2 bases short and J 2 bases short, with 10 bases between. DNA for the CDR3: TGTGCCAGTAGTATACAGGGATTCGCTGGAAACACCATATATTTT. Translating it yields CASSIQGFAGNTIYF.